A selection of T cell receptor beta chains follows, all from one sample in a study of blood T cell repertoires in COVID-19. Clones were sequenced by immunoSEQ multiplex PCR, and TCRdb holds only the in-frame ones, with some missing. Among approximately 39,000 clones listed, 87% were seen once. Sequencing used peripheral blood. The receptors come from a middle-aged man with active or convalescent COVID-19. The CDR3 runs from the conserved cysteine through the conserved F or W. The order of the fields is J gene, V gene, CDR3 protein.

>TRBJ1-2|TRBV9
CASSVAGGGYTF
>TRBJ2-1|TRBV5-1
CASSLATGLAGLINEQFF
>TRBJ2-3|TRBV29-1
CSVEAGLADSDTQYF
>TRBJ1-5|TRBV5-1
CASSQEGLLSNQPQHF
>TRBJ2-1|TRBV7-2
CASSLARYWTRGYNEQFF
>TRBJ2-3|TRBV14
CASSPPGLAGWDTQYF
>TRBJ2-1|TRBV11-2
CASSFVVRVGYNEQFF
>TRBJ1-4|TRBV5-6
CASSRGTGNEKLFF
>TRBJ1-2|TRBV20-1
CSAEGRGGYTF
>TRBJ2-5|TRBV6-6
CASSYSQGASETQYF
>TRBJ1-3|TRBV4-2
CASSRSGYGNTIYF
>TRBJ1-3|TRBV5-1
CASSLDRGGRNTIYF
>TRBJ1-2|TRBV6-6
CASSRPGAVPYGYTF
>TRBJ2-3|TRBV5-1
CASKAAGVRDTQYF
>TRBJ2-7|TRBV5-6
CASSLPSTGVSPYEQYF
>TRBJ2-3|TRBV7-6
CASSLATTSTDTQYF
>TRBJ1-5|TRBV3-1/TRBV3-2
CASSPGQGLIQPQHF
>TRBJ1-3|TRBV5-1
CASSRGQGASSGNTIYF
>TRBJ2-1|TRBV28
CASSPRWEGGNEQFF
>TRBJ1-2|TRBV28
CASTGDSGGYTF
>TRBJ1-2|TRBV12-3/TRBV12-4
CASSSQGRSGYTF
>TRBJ2-7|TRBV29-1
CSVSAATYEQYF
>TRBJ2-1|TRBV5-1
CASSLDGREGGNEQFF
>TRBJ2-1|TRBV2
CASSEGRGGSYNEQFF
>TRBJ1-5|TRBV23-1
CASSHLGQGVNQPQHF
>TRBJ2-6|TRBV29-1
CSVSGDSSGANVLTF
>TRBJ2-2|TRBV29-1
CSVEDRRQSTGELFF
>TRBJ2-1|TRBV2
CASISDAYNEQFF
>TRBJ1-2|TRBV24-1
CATSDSNGIKGEGYTF
>TRBJ1-1|TRBV7-3
CASSLSGSVTEAFF
>TRBJ1-5|TRBV4-2
CASSQDVGGRSQPQHF
>TRBJ2-5|TRBV9
CASSVGMIAGQETQYF
>TRBJ2-2|TRBV6-5
CASSRGSNTGELFF
>TRBJ1-2|TRBV7-9
CASSLGGTGDLSGYGYTF
>TRBJ1-1|TRBV19
CASSPRQALPLNTEAFF
>TRBJ2-5|TRBV4-1
CASSQYSSQETQYF
>TRBJ2-7|TRBV3-1/TRBV3-2
CASTLGVLQGTHEQYF
>TRBJ1-4|TRBV5-4
CASSRDRTNEKLFF
>TRBJ1-1|TRBV19
CASSVRQGASDTEAFF
>TRBJ2-1|TRBV12-1
CASSAGTDERRSSYNEQFF
>TRBJ1-5|TRBV2
CASSDRGTYQPQHF
>TRBJ1-1|TRBV2
CASIGSENTEAFF
>TRBJ2-2|TRBV2
CATGQGRNTGELFF
>TRBJ2-2|TRBV29-1
CSVATSVAGELFF
>TRBJ2-2|TRBV20-1
CSASFQRDVTGELFF
>TRBJ2-1|TRBV7-9
CASSLDPGQGGNEQFF
>TRBJ2-2|TRBV5-4
CASSLAGLNTGELFF
>TRBJ1-4|TRBV9
CASSPRDRSNEKLFF
>TRBJ1-1|TRBV29-1
CSVEVTQVF
>TRBJ1-3|TRBV30
CAWSVRGSGNTIYF